These 14 T cell receptor beta chains came from one sample sequenced in a study of graft-versus-host responses after intestinal transplantation. What these receptors recognize is not known. TCRdb's table, derived via immunoSEQ multiplex PCR, lists solely in-frame clones and lacks some. Among 90,000 to 100,000 clones listed, 90% to 95% were seen once. The sequencing used unstimulated CD8+ T cells sorted from spleen or lymph node cells, collected before intestinal transplant. The receptor source for this set is a human donor who received an intestinal transplant.

Only a few counts were recorded for this clone. The V gene is TRBV2, the J gene TRBJ1-2; a weak D match, TRBD1 (6 bases). Trimming left V 5 bases short and J 5 bases short, with 12 bases between. The CDR3 contains 13 residues. Germline lookup yields CDR1 SNHLY and CDR2 FYNNEI. CDR3 coding DNA: TGTGCCAGCAGTCACCTCCAGGGGTATGGCTACACCTTC. It specifies CASSHLQGYGYTF.

The rearrangement joins TRBV2 to TRBJ1-1; D gene ambiguous. The CDR3 contains 10 residues. The germline CDR1 and CDR2 sequences are SNHLY and FYNNEI. With 4 bases removed from V and 7 bases from J, the gap between germline ends came to 4 bases. Written as DNA, the CDR3 is TGTGCCAGCAGTGGCGGTGAAGCTTTCTTT. This codes for CASSGGEAFF.

The chain has TRBV27 and TRBJ1-1, with TRBD1 matching 7 bases. This CDR3 has 13 amino acids. The J segment lost 5 bases and the V segment lost 6 bases, leaving 6 bases of the junction unmatched. Looked up from germline, CDR1 is MNHEY and CDR2 is SMNVEV (reference sequence). The CDR3: CASSLGQRTEAFF. Here the CDR3 DNA reads TGTGCCAGCAGCCTGGGACAGCGGACTGAAGCTTTCTTT.

The chain has TRBV5-1 and TRBJ1-1; TRBD1 agrees at 8 bases. Germline CDR1 and CDR2: SGHRS and YFSETQ. The J segment lost 3 bases and the V segment lost 0 bases, leaving 7 bases of the junction unmatched. The CDR3 extends over 16 amino acids. In DNA, the CDR3 is TGCGCCAGCAGCTTGGCCCCGGACAGGGAGGACACTGAAGCTTTCTTT. Translated: CASSLAPDREDTEAFF.

The chain employs TRBV7-6 and TRBJ1-1, with a weak D call TRBD1 (6 bases). Germline CDR1 SGHVS, CDR2 FNYEAQ. Trimming left V 5 bases short and J 11 bases short, with 18 bases between. The CDR3 is 13 residues long. The CDR3 loop reads CASSTGTSLAAFF. DNA for the CDR3: TGTGCCAGCAGCACTGGGACATCTTTAGCTGCTTTCTTT.

The gene calls are TRBV6-6 and TRBJ2-3, with a tentative D call TRBD2 (7 bases). Germline CDR1 is MNHNY and CDR2 is SVGAGI (reference sequence). Trimming stripped 5 bases from V and 3 bases from J, with 15 bases between. The CDR3 has 15 amino acids. CDR3 DNA sequence: TGTGCCAGCAGTACCGGGGGGCCCGGGACAGATACGCAGTATTTT. Protein sequence: CASSTGGPGTDTQYF.

The chain uses TRBV27 and TRBJ1-2; 7 bases are a match to TRBD1. The trim removed 5 bases at V and 4 bases at J, leaving 1 base unmatched. The CDR3 totals 12 residues. Germline V gene sequence: CDR1 MNHEY, CDR2 SMNVEV (reference sequence). CDR3 amino acids: CASSGDSYGYTF. CDR3 sequence (DNA): TGTGCCAGCAGTGGGGACAGCTATGGCTACACCTTC.

This clone was counted a single time. This chain uses TRBV14 with TRBJ2-1, with 7 bases that match TRBD2. Germline CDR1 and CDR2: SGHDN and FVKESK. The CDR3 covers 16 residues. V dropped 4 bases and J dropped 2; count of bases not matched to a gene: 8. Here the CDR3 reads CASSPRLSGTYNEQFF. DNA of the CDR3: TGTGCCAGCAGCCCCCGCCTGAGCGGGACCTACAATGAGCAGTTCTTC.

The genes are TRBV5-6 and TRBJ1-5, with D perhaps matching TRBD1 (6 bases). Germline CDR1 is SGHDT and CDR2 is YYEEEE. The V and J ends lost 3 bases and 5 bases respectively, with 9 bases between them. The CDR3 runs 13 residues. DNA of the CDR3: TGTGCCAGCAGCTCGACAGGTTATCAGCCCCAGCATTTT. This gives the protein CASSSTGYQPQHF.

The rearrangement uses TRBV4-1 and TRBJ1-5; D call uncertain. The ends were cut back, 4 bases at V and 5 bases at J, with 9 bases in the middle. This CDR3 contains 13 residues. Germline values: CDR1 MGHRA, CDR2 YSYEKL. CDR3 DNA: TGCGCCAGCAGCCTATCAGAGGATCAGCCCCAGCATTTT. As protein: CASSLSEDQPQHF.

The CDR3 sequence is CASSPKQGQRTEAFF. The CDR3 DNA reads TGTGCCAGCAGCCCAAAACAGGGACAAAGGACTGAAGCTTTCTTT. This chain connects TRBV7-9 to TRBJ1-1; D might be TRBD1 (6 bases). The CDR3 consists of 15 residues. Germline assignment: CDR1 SEHNR and CDR2 FQNEAQ (reference sequence). Between the trimmed V and J ends, which lost 5 bases and 5 bases, there was a span of 18 bases.

V is TRBV28 and J is TRBJ2-1; the D gene is possibly TRBD1 (5 bases). Germline assignment: CDR1 MDHEN and CDR2 SYDVKM. The CDR3 has 15 amino acids. V was cut by 3 bases and J by 0 bases, with 9 bases left in between. CDR3 nucleotide sequence: TGTGCCAGCAGTTTCGGTGACAGCTCCTACAATGAGCAGTTCTTC. It codes for CASSFGDSSYNEQFF.

The chain combines TRBV4-1 with TRBJ1-5; D unclear. The germline V gene has CDR1 MGHRA and CDR2 YSYEKL. Trimming removed 2 bases at V and 7 bases at J, with 12 bases between. The CDR3 runs to 14 residues. The CDR3 DNA follows: TGCGCCAGCAGCCAATTCCCCGATCGGCAGCCCCAGCATTTT. Encoded protein: CASSQFPDRQPQHF.

CDR3 sequence: CASSPSGGAQPQHF. CDR3 bases: TGTGCCAGCAGCCCCTCAGGGGGCGCCCAGCCCCAGCATTTT. This chain joins TRBV7-9 and TRBJ1-5; 8 bases are shared with TRBD1. With 5 bases clipped from V and 7 bases from J, the junction kept 7 bases outside the gene matches. The CDR3 totals 14 residues. Germline assignment: CDR1 SEHNR and CDR2 FQNEAQ (reference sequence).